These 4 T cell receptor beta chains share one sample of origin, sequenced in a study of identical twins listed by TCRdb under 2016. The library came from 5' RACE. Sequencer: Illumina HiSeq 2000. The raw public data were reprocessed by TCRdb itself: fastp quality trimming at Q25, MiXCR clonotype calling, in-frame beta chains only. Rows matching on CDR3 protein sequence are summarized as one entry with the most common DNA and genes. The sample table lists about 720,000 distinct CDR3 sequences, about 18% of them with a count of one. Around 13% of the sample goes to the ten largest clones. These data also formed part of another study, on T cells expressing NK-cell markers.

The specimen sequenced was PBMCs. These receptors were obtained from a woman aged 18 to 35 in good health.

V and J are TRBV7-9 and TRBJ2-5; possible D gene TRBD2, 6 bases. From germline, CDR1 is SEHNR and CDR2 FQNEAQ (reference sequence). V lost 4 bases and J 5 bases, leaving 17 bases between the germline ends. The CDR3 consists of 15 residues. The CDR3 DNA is TGTGCCAGCAGCTCCCCGACGGGAGTAGACGAGACCCAGTACTTC. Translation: CASSSPTGVDETQYF.

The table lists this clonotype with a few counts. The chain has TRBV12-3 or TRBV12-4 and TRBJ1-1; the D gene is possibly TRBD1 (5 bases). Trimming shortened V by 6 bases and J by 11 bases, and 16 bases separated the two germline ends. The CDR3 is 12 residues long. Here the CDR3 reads CASSKAGILAFF. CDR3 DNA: TGTGCCAGCAGCAAGGCAGGGATATTGGCTTTCTTT.

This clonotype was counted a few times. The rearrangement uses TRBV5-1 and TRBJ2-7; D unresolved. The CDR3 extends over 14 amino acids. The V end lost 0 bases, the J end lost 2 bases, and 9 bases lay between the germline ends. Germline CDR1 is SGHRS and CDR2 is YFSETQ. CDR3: CASSLDLVPYEQYF. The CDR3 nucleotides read TGCGCCAGCAGCTTGGATCTGGTTCCCTACGAGCAGTACTTC.

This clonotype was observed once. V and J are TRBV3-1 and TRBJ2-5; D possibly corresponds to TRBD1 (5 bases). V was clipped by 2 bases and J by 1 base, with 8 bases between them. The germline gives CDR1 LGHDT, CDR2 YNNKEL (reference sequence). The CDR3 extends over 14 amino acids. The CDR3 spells CASSQFQGQETQYF. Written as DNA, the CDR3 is TGTGCCAGCAGCCAATTCCAGGGCCAAGAGACCCAGTACTTC.